Presented here are 18 T cell receptor beta chains from one specimen sequenced in a study of T-cell reconstitution after alpha-beta-depleted transplantation in children. The TCRbeta library was prepared with unique molecular identifiers. A single record per CDR3 protein comes from TCRdb applying MiXCR to the PCR reads. The sample yields roughly 300,000 distinct CDR3 sequences, about 9.4% seen once. The starting material was PBMCs from the stem cell graft donor, obtained from the stem cell graft. The receptors stem from a human donor who donated a stem cell graft to a child with acute lymphoblastic leukemia.

This clonotype was observed a handful of times. This rearrangement joins TRBV2 to TRBJ2-7; the D is unclear. Trimming took off 4 bases at V and 4 bases at J, with 8 bases between the two ends. The CDR3 totals 12 residues. Looked up from germline, CDR1 is SNHLY and CDR2 is FYNNEI. The CDR3 nucleotides read TGTGCCAGCAGTGCGCACATATACGAGCAGTACTTC. Protein sequence: CASSAHIYEQYF.

This clonotype occurred many times. V gene TRBV4-3 combines with J gene TRBJ2-1; 9 nucleotides align to TRBD2. The CDR3 has 15 amino acids. CDR1 and CDR2 from the germline V gene are LGHNA and YSLEER. J gave up 3 bases and V 5 bases, and 5 bases lay outside the gene matches. CDR3 sequence (DNA): TGCGCCAGCAGCTTGGGGACTAGCAGCTACAATGAGCAGTTCTTC. This translates into CASSLGTSSYNEQFF.

There are a few counts of this clonotype. The chain joins TRBV20-1 to TRBJ2-7; D is possibly TRBD1 (7 bases). Per the germline V gene, CDR1 is DFQATT and CDR2 is SNEGSKA (reference sequence). The CDR3 loop spans 15 amino acids. V lost 2 bases and J lost 2, with 16 bases in between. The CDR3 region has the DNA TGCAGTGCTAGACATCTCAGGGGGGTCACCTACGAGCAGTACTTC. As protein: CSARHLRGVTYEQYF.

This clonotype was seen a few times. The chain is built from TRBV6-2 or TRBV6-3 and TRBJ2-1, with D possibly being TRBD2 (6 bases). Between the trimmed V and J ends, which lost 0 bases and 1 base, there was a span of 16 bases. Germline V gene data show CDR1 as MNHEY and CDR2 as SVGEGT. The length of the CDR3 is 18 residues. The CDR3 DNA sequence: TGTGCCAGCAGTTACTCGCCTAGCGTAGTGAGTTCCTACAATGAGCAGTTCTTC. As protein: CASSYSPSVVSSYNEQFF.

This clonotype has a count of ten or more. The J gene is TRBJ2-5, the V gene TRBV20-1; 9 nucleotides match TRBD1. The CDR3 contains 15 residues. V shed 6 bases, J shed 1 base, and the junction held 9 bases outside the gene matches. The germline gives CDR1 DFQATT, CDR2 SNEGSKA (reference sequence). DNA for the CDR3: TGCAGTGCCGGGACAGGGAGAAGGATCCAAGAGACCCAGTACTTC. As protein: CSAGTGRRIQETQYF.

The rearrangement links TRBV5-1 to TRBJ2-1, with 11 bases aligning to TRBD2. Germline trimming cut 4 bases from V and 3 bases from J; bases unmatched to any gene: 9. The CDR3 runs 17 residues. The V gene's germline CDR1 is SGHRS and CDR2 YFSETQ. The CDR3: CASSRGLAGPDYNEQFF. CDR3 coding DNA: TGCGCCAGCAGCCGTGGACTAGCGGGCCCGGACTACAATGAGCAGTTCTTC.

A few counts support this clonotype. V is TRBV5-1 and J is TRBJ2-7, with a possible D match to TRBD2 (5 bases). V lost 2 bases and J lost 9, with 21 bases in between. CDR1 and CDR2 (germline): SGHRS, YFSETQ. The CDR3 is 15 amino acids. The DNA of the CDR3 is TGCGCCAGCAGCTTTTACGCAGGCGCTAGCCTAGGGCAGTACTTC. Its protein is CASSFYAGASLGQYF.

At least ten counts were recorded for this clonotype. The chain combines TRBV7-6 with TRBJ2-3; 7 bases are shared with TRBD2. Trimming removed 1 base from V and 3 bases from J; junction bases left unmatched: 7. This CDR3 comprises 16 residues. Germline CDR1 is SGHVS and CDR2 is FNYEAQ. In DNA form, the CDR3 reads TGTGCCAGCAGCTTAGTGGTGGGAGGGCCTACAGATACGCAGTATTTT. Translating gives CASSLVVGGPTDTQYF.

The chain uses TRBV2 and TRBJ1-1; possibly TRBD1 for D (6 bases). CDR3 length equals 14 residues. Germline V gene lookup returns CDR1 SNHLY and CDR2 FYNNEI. V was trimmed by 4 bases and J by 0 bases, leaving 9 bases between them. This CDR3 reads CASSVAGVNTEAFF. In DNA form, the CDR3 reads TGTGCCAGCAGTGTGGCAGGGGTGAACACTGAAGCTTTCTTT.

The chain recombines TRBV9 with TRBJ2-3; 11 bases align to TRBD2. This CDR3 comprises 14 residues. V lost 3 bases to trimming and J lost 10 bases; unmatched junction nucleotides: 7. CDR1 SGDLS and CDR2 YYNGEE come from the germline V gene. CDR3 region: CASSGRTSGSSQYF. The CDR3, as DNA: TGTGCCAGCAGCGGAAGAACTAGCGGGAGTTCGCAGTATTTT.

This clonotype was found many times. The V and J genes are TRBV4-3 and TRBJ2-3; 7 bases line up with TRBD2. This CDR3 has 16 amino acids. V lost 1 base to trimming and J lost 4 bases; unmatched junction nucleotides: 8. Germline V CDR1 and CDR2: LGHNA, YSLEER. CDR3 DNA sequence: TGCGCCAGCAGCCAAGTTGTAGCGGGTAACGCAGATACGCAGTATTTT. Translating gives CASSQVVAGNADTQYF.

This clonotype was seen at least ten times. J is TRBJ2-3 and V is TRBV9; either TRBD1 or TRBD2 may fit D (5 bases each). CDR1 SGDLS and CDR2 YYNGEE come from the germline V gene. CDR3 size: 14 residues. V was clipped by 2 bases and J by 6 bases, with 13 bases between them. CDR3 sequence (DNA): TGTGCCAGCAGCGTTAGGGACGCCTGGGATACGCAGTATTTT. Protein sequence: CASSVRDAWDTQYF.

This clonotype showed up just a few times. The V gene is TRBV11-2, the J gene TRBJ2-1; 11 bases match TRBD2. The CDR3 is 18 residues long. CDR1 and CDR2 (germline): SGHAT, FQNNGV. Trimming took 2 bases from V and 2 from J; bases not matched to a gene: 8. The CDR3 DNA reads as TGTGCCAGCAGCTTACTACCGACTAGCGGGACCACCTACAATGAGCAGTTCTTC. Translated: CASSLLPTSGTTYNEQFF.

This rearrangement joins TRBV11-2 to TRBJ2-7; TRBD1 matches 10 bases. Germline values: CDR1 SGHAT, CDR2 FQNNGV. This CDR3 has 19 amino acids. The junction had 16 bases not matched to a gene; V was cut back by 5 bases and J by 0 bases. The CDR3 loop is CASSPPARQGASSSYEQYF. The CDR3 nucleotides read TGTGCCAGCAGCCCGCCGGCGAGACAGGGGGCCTCGAGCTCCTACGAGCAGTACTTC.

CDR3 residues: CASVGLAGPSYNEQFF. CDR3 nucleotide sequence: TGTGCCAGCGTGGGGCTAGCGGGCCCTTCCTACAATGAGCAGTTCTTC. V is TRBV28 and J is TRBJ2-1; TRBD2 matches 8 bases. Germline V gene data show CDR1 as MDHEN and CDR2 as SYDVKM. The V gene end was trimmed by 8 bases and the J gene end by 1 base; junction bases not matched to a gene: 10. The CDR3 runs to 16 residues. Complete variable domain (other parts from reference TRBV28 and TRBJ2-1): DVKVTQSSRYLVKRTGEKVFLECVQDMDHENMFWYRQDPGLGLRLIYFSYDVKMKEKGDIPEGYSVSREKKERFSLILESASTNQTSMYLCASVGLAGPSYNEQFFGPGTRLTVL.

The genes are TRBV20-1 and TRBJ1-5, with D unclear. With 1 base removed from V and 9 bases from J, the gap between germline ends came to 7 bases. Per the germline V gene, CDR1 is DFQATT and CDR2 is SNEGSKA (reference sequence). The CDR3 spans 11 residues. CDR3: CSARGRWPQHF. The DNA of the CDR3 is TGCAGTGCTAGAGGGCGGTGGCCCCAGCATTTT.

J is TRBJ1-2 and V is TRBV28; 8 bases align to TRBD1. Germline CDR1 reads MDHEN; CDR2 reads SYDVKM. Unmatched junction bases numbered 17, after V lost 10 bases and J lost 4 bases. The CDR3 is 16 residues long. CDR3 sequence reads: CAILTRSGTGGYGYTF. DNA of the CDR3: TGTGCCATCCTTACCCGATCCGGGACAGGTGGCTATGGCTACACCTTC.

This clonotype was seen only a few times. This chain joins TRBV5-1 and TRBJ1-3; D is ambiguous. This CDR3 has 18 residues. The germline V gene encodes CDR1 SGHRS and CDR2 YFSETQ. Trimming shortened V by 0 bases and J by 0 bases, and 16 bases separated the two germline ends. CDR3 DNA sequence: TGCGCCAGCAGCTTGGGAGTTCAGGCGGACTTCTCTGGAAACACCATATATTTT. It translates to CASSLGVQADFSGNTIYF.